This T cell receptor (beta chain) was retrieved from a study of blood T cell repertoires in COVID-19. Study-wide background: Sites in the United States, Italy and Spain provided acute and convalescent COVID-19 samples. Sample material is recorded as cDNA or gDNA derived from T cells, B-cell-depleted T cells, or PBMCs.

In the source study's methods: Nucleated cell number was recorded as an estimate derived from reference gene primer amplification. The assay was immunoSEQ multiplex PCR, and TCRdb's table has in-frame clones only and misses some. V, J and clone size reflect that table, while D and trimming were determined from the DNA. This sample yields approximately 130,000 clones, of which 80% are seen a single time; just under 25% belongs to the top ten. On this clone: This sample includes further DNA sequences coding for the same CDR3.

What was sequenced was peripheral blood. This clonotype originated in a human donor in a cohort sampled during active COVID-19.

CDR3 amino acids: CASSFSGTDTQYF. The DNA of the CDR3 is TGTGCCAGCAGCTTTTCAGGGACAGATACGCAGTATTTT. The chain couples TRBV5-8 to TRBJ2-3; D is possibly TRBD1 (5 bases). Germline V lookup: CDR1 SGHTS, CDR2 YDEGEE. This CDR3 contains 13 residues. Trimming took off 2 bases at V and 3 bases at J, with 7 bases between the two ends.